This T cell receptor (beta chain) appears in the sequencing data of a study of cytomegalovirus exposure and HLA in healthy donors. PCR amplification relied on 60 Vbeta primers (plus 13 Jbeta primers). Sequencing used immunoSEQ multiplex PCR; TCRdb keeps in-frame clones, though not all of them. The sample yields 150,000 to 200,000 clones, roughly 77% seen once. Germline CDR1 reads MDHEN; CDR2 reads SYDVKM. The J segment lost 5 bases and the V segment lost 4 bases, leaving 16 bases of the junction unmatched. The CDR3 totals 19 residues. Broader study findings: TCR sequences were mostly rare, though some public TCRs occurred in many donors. With later analysis, a missense DCLRE1C variant became linked to TCR beta V- and J-gene trimming. Later analysis showed TCR association rates varying by HLA locus, highest for DRB1 and lowest for HLA-C.

With regard to this clone: Its antigen is as yet unknown.

The specimen sequenced was PBMCs. This TCR was recovered from a man aged 18 to 29 in good health and CMV-seropositive. The V gene is TRBV28, the J gene TRBJ2-2, with 10 bases matching TRBD2. CDR3 in amino acids: CASSYLWGTAGGPTGELFF. The CDR3 DNA follows: TGTGCCAGCAGTTACTTATGGGGGACAGCGGGAGGGCCAACCGGGGAGCTGTTTTTT.